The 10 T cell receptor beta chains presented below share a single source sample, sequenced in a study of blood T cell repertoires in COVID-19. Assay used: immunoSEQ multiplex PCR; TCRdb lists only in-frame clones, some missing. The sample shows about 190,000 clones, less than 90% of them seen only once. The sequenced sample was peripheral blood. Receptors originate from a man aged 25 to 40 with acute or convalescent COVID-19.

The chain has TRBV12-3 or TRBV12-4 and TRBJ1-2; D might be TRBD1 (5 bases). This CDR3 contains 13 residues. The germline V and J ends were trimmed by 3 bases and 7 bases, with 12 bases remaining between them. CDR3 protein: CASSLGGKVGYTF. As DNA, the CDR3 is TGTGCCAGCAGTTTGGGGGGGAAAGTTGGCTACACCTTC.

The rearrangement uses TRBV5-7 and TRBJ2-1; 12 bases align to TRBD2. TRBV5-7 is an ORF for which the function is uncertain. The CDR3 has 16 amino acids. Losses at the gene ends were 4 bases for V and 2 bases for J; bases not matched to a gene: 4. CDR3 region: CASSVGLAGAYNEQFF. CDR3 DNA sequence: TGTGCCAGCAGCGTGGGACTAGCGGGCGCCTACAATGAGCAGTTCTTC.

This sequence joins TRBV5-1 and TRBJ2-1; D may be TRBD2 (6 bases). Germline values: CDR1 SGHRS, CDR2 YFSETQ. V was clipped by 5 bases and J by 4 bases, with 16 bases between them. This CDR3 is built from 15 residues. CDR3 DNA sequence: TGCGCCAGCAGTTCATTCTCGGGACTTTACAATGAGCAGTTCTTC. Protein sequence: CASSSFSGLYNEQFF.

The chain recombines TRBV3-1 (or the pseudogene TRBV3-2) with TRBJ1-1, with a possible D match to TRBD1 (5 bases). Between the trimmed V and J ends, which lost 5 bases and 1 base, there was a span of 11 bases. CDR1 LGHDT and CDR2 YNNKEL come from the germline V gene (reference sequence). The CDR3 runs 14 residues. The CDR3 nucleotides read TGTGCCAGCAGCTTCCGGACAAGGAACACTGAAGCTTTCTTT. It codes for CASSFRTRNTEAFF.

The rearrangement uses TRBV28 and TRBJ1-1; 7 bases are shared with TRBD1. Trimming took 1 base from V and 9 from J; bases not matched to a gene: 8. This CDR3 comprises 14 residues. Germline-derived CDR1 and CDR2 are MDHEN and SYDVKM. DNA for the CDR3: TGTGCCAGCAGTTTATCGAGGGGGCTCGGGAAAGCTTTCTTT. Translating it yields CASSLSRGLGKAFF.

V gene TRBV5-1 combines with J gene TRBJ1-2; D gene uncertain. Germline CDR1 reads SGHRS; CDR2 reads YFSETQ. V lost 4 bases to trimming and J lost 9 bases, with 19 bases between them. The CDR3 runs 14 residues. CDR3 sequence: CASSAGEGPGSYTF. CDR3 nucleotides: TGCGCCAGCAGCGCCGGGGAAGGGCCGGGAAGCTACACCTTC.

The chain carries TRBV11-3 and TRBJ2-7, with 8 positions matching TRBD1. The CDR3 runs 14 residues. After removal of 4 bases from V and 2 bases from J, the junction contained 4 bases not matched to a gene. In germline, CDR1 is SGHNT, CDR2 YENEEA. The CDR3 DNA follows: TGTGCCAGCAGCTCCCAGGGGGCGACCTACGAGCAGTACTTC. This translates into CASSSQGATYEQYF.

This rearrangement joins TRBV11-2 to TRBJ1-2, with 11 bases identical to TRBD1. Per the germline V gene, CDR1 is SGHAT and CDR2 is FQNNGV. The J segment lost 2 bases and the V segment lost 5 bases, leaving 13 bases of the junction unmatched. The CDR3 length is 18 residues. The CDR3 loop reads CASSHGTGGGAGNYGYTF. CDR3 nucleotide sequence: TGTGCCAGCAGCCACGGGACAGGGGGAGGTGCAGGCAACTATGGCTACACCTTC. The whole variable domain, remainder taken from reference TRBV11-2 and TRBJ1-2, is EAGVAQSPRYKIIEKRQSVAFWCNPISGHATLYWYQQILGQGPKLLIQFQNNGVVDDSQLPKDRFSAERLKGVDSTLKIQPAKLEDSAVYLCASSHGTGGGAGNYGYTFGSGTRLTVV.

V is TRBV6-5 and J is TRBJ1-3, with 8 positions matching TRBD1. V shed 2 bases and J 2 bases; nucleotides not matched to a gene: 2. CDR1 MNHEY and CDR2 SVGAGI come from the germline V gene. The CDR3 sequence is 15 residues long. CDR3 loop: CASSYGTGPGNTIYF. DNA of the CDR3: TGTGCCAGCAGTTACGGGACAGGACCTGGAAACACCATATATTTT.

The DNA of the CDR3 is TGCGCCAGCAGCCCGGACAACTACTACGAGCAGTACTTC. Amino acid sequence: CASSPDNYYEQYF. V usage is TRBV5-1 and J usage is TRBJ2-7, with D perhaps matching TRBD1 (5 bases). Germline CDR1 reads SGHRS; CDR2 reads YFSETQ. The CDR3 is made up of 13 amino acids. Trimming left V 4 bases short and J 3 bases short, with 11 bases between.